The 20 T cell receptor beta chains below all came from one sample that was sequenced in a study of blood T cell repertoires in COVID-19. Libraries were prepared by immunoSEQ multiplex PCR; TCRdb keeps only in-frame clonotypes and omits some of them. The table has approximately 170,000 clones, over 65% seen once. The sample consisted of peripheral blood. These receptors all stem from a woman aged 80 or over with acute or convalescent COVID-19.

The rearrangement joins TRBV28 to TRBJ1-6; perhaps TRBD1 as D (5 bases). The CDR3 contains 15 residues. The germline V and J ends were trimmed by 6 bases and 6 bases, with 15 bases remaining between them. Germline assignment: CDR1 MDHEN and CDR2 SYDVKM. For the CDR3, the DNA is TGTGCCAGCAGCCGGGACTGGGACTTTAATTCACCCCTCCACTTT. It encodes CASSRDWDFNSPLHF.

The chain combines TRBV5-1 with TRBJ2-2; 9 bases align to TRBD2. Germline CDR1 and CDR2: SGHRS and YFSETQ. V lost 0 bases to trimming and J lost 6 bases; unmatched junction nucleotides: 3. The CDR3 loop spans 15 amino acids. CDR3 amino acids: CASSLVAGDPGELFF. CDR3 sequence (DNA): TGCGCCAGCAGCTTGGTAGCGGGAGATCCCGGGGAGCTGTTTTTT.

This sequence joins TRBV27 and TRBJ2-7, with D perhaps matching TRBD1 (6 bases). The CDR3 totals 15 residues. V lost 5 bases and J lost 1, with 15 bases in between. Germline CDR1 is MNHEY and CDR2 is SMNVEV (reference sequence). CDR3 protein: CASSLRGTGSYEQYF. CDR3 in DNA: TGTGCCAGCAGTCTCAGGGGTACAGGGTCCTACGAGCAGTACTTC.

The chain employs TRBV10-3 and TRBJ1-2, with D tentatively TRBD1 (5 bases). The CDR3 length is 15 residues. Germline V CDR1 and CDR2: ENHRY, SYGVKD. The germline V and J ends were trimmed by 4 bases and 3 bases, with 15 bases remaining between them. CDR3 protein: CAISARPGGDYGYTF. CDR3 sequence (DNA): TGTGCCATCAGTGCTCGCCCGGGAGGGGACTATGGCTACACCTTC.

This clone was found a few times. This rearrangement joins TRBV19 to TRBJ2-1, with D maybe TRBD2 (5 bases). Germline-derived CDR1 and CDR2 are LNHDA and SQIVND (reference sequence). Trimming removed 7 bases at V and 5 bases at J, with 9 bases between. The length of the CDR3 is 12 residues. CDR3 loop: CASTSFNNEQFF. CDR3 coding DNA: TGTGCCAGTACTAGCTTCAACAATGAGCAGTTCTTC.

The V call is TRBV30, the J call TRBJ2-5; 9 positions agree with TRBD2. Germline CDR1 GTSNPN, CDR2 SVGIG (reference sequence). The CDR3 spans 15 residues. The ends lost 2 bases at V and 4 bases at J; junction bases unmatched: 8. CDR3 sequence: CAWSPPGLAGETQYF. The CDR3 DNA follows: TGTGCCTGGAGTCCCCCGGGACTAGCCGGAGAGACCCAGTACTTC.

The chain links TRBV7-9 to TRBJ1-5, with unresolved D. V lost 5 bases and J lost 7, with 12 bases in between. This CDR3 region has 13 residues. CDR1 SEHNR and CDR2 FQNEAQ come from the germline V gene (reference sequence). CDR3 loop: CASSQFHAQPQHF. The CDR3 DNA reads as TGTGCCAGCAGCCAATTTCACGCGCAGCCCCAGCATTTT.

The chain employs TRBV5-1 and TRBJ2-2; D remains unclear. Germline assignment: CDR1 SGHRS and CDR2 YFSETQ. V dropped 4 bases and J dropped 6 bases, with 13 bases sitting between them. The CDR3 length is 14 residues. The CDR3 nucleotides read TGCGCCAGCAGCCTGGACGCGGCAGCCGGGGAGCTGTTTTTT. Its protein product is CASSLDAAAGELFF.

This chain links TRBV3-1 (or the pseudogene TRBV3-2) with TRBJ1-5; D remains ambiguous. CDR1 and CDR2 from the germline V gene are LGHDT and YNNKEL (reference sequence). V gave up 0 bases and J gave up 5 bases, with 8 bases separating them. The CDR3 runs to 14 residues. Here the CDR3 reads CASSQDFRHQPQHF. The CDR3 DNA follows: TGTGCCAGCAGCCAAGATTTCAGGCATCAGCCCCAGCATTTT.

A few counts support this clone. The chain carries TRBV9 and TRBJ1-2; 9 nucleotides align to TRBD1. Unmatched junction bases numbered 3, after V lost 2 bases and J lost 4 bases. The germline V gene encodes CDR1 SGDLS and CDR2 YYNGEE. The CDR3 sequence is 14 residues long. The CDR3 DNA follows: TGTGCCAGCAGCGTCGGACAGGGGACCTATGGCTACACCTTC. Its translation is CASSVGQGTYGYTF.

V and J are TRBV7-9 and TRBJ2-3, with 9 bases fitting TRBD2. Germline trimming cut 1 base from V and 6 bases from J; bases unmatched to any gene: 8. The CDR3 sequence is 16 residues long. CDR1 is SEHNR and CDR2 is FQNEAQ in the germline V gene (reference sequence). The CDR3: CASSLDELAGVDTQYF. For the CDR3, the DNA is TGTGCCAGCAGCTTAGACGAGTTAGCGGGAGTGGATACGCAGTATTTT.

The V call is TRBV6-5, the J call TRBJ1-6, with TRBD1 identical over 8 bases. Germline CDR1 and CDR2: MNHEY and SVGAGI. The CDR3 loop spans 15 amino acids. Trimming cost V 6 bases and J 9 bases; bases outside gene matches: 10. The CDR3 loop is CASSSPTGVRSPLHF. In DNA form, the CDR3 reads TGTGCCAGCAGCTCCCCGACAGGGGTGCGTTCACCCCTCCACTTT.

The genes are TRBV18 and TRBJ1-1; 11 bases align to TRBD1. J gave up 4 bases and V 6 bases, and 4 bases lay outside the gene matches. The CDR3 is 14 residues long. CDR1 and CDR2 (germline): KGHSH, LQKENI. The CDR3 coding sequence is TGTGCCAGCTCTGTGGGGACAGGGGGCACTGAAGCTTTCTTT. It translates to CASSVGTGGTEAFF.

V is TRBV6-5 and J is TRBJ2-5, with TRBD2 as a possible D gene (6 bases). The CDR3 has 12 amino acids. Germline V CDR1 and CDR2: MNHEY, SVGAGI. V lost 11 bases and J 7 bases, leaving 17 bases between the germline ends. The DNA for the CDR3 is TGTGCCTCCCAGGGAGGCGCGGGGACCCAGTACTTC. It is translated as CASQGGAGTQYF.

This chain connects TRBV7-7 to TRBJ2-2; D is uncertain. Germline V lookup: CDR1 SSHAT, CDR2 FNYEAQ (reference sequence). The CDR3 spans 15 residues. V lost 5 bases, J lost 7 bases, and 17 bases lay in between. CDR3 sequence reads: CASSPDGPQVGELFF. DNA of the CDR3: TGTGCCAGCAGCCCTGATGGGCCCCAGGTCGGGGAGCTGTTTTTT.

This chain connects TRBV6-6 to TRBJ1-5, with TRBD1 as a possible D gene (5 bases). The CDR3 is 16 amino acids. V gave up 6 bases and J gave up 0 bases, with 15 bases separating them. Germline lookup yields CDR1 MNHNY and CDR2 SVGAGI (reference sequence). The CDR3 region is CASRTDKLYSNQPQHF. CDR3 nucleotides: TGTGCCAGCAGAACGGACAAACTCTATAGCAATCAGCCCCAGCATTTT.

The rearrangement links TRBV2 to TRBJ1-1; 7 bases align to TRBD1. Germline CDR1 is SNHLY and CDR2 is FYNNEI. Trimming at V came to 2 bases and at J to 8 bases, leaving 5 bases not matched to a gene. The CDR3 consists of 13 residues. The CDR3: CASSENRGEEAFF. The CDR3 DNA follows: TGTGCCAGCAGTGAAAACAGGGGCGAAGAAGCTTTCTTT.

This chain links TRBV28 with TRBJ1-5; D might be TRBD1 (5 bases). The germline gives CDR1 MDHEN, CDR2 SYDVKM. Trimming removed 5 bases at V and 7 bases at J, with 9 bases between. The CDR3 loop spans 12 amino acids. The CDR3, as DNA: TGTGCCAGCAGTCTCGACAGACAGCCCCAGCATTTT. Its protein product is CASSLDRQPQHF.

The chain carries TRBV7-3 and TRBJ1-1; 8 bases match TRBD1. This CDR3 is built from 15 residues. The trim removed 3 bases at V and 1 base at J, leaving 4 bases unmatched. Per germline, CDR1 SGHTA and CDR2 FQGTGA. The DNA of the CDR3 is TGTGCCAGCAGCTTCTCCGGGACAGGGAACACTGAAGCTTTCTTT. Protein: CASSFSGTGNTEAFF.

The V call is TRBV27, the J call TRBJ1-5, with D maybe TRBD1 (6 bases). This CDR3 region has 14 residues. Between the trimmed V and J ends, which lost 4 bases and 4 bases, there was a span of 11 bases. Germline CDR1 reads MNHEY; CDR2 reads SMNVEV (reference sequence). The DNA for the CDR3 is TGTGCCAGCAGTTCGGGACAATTAAATCAGCCCCAGCATTTT. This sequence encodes CASSSGQLNQPQHF.